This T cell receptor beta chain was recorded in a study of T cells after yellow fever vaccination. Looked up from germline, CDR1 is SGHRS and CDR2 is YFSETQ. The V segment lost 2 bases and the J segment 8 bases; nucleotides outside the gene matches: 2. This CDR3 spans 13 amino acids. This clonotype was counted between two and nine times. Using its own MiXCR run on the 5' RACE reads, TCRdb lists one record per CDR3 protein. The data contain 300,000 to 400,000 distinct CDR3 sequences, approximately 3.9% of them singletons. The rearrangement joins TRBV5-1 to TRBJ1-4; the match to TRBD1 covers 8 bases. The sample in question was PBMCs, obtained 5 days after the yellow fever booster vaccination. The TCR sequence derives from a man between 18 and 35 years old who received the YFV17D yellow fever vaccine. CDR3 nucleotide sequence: TGCGCCAGCAGCTTCCAGGGGGCGGAAAAACTGTTTTTT. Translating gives CASSFQGAEKLFF.